Listed here are 30 T cell receptor beta chains from one sample, sequenced in a study of T cell responses to AZD1222 COVID-19 vaccine. Data came from immunoSEQ multiplex PCR; TCRdb stores just in-frame clones and leaves some out. Of around 50,000 clones listed, under 90% were seen once; the top ten hold roughly 10%. Here the sequenced sample was peripheral blood, taken on day 0 of AZD1222 vaccination. These receptors were obtained from an adult in good health.

V usage is TRBV13 and J usage is TRBJ2-7, with a tentative D call TRBD2 (6 bases). Germline V gene sequence: CDR1 PRHDT, CDR2 FYEKMQ (reference sequence). Trimming left V 5 bases short and J 3 bases short, with 26 bases between. The CDR3 totals 18 residues. The chain's CDR3 is CASSASGSLWRGIYEQYF. In nucleotides, the CDR3 is TGTGCCAGCAGCGCGTCTGGGTCTTTATGGAGGGGAATCTACGAGCAGTACTTC.

The rearrangement uses TRBV7-9 and TRBJ1-1; D possibly corresponds to TRBD1 (5 bases). The germline V and J ends were trimmed by 2 bases and 5 bases, with 9 bases remaining between them. The CDR3 length is 13 residues. The germline gives CDR1 SEHNR, CDR2 FQNEAQ (reference sequence). The CDR3 loop reads CASSLLGRTEAFF. The DNA of the CDR3 is TGTGCCAGCAGCTTACTGGGACGGACTGAAGCTTTCTTT.

The gene calls are TRBV27 and TRBJ2-1, with TRBD1 matching 7 bases. This CDR3 has 16 amino acids. Germline trimming cut 4 bases from V and 2 bases from J; bases unmatched to any gene: 8. Looked up from germline, CDR1 is MNHEY and CDR2 is SMNVEV (reference sequence). The CDR3 DNA reads TGTGCCAGCAGTTCCCACCGGGACAGTACCTACAATGAGCAGTTCTTC. It specifies CASSSHRDSTYNEQFF.

Worth noting for this clone: The same CDR3 arises from other DNA sequences in this sample as well. The V and J genes are TRBV6-5 and TRBJ1-5; D is possibly TRBD1 (5 bases). Germline V gene data show CDR1 as MNHEY and CDR2 as SVGAGI. The CDR3 runs 14 residues. The V end lost 6 bases, the J end lost 2 bases, and 11 bases lay between the germline ends. This chain's CDR3 is CASSLEQGNQPQHF. CDR3 DNA: TGTGCCAGCAGCCTCGAACAGGGCAATCAGCCCCAGCATTTT.

The genes are TRBV19 and TRBJ1-5, with unresolved D. In germline, CDR1 is LNHDA, CDR2 SQIVND (reference sequence). V lost 1 base and J 2 bases, leaving 9 bases between the germline ends. The CDR3 sequence is 15 residues long. The CDR3 DNA is TGTGCCAGTAGTATAGTGAGAGGTGGCAATCAGCCCCAGCATTTT. This translates into CASSIVRGGNQPQHF. Based on the CDR3 plus reference TRBV19 and TRBJ1-5, the full variable domain is DGGITQSPKYLFRKEGQNVTLSCEQNLNHDAMYWYRQDPGQGLRLIYYSQIVNDFQKGDIAEGYSVSREKKESFPLTVTSAQKNPTAFYLCASSIVRGGNQPQHFGDGTRLSIL.

This clone was observed a few times. J is TRBJ2-7 and V is TRBV6-1; 8 bases line up with TRBD2. Germline assignment: CDR1 MNHNS and CDR2 SASEGT. The CDR3 is 15 amino acids. After removal of 3 bases from V and 1 base from J, the junction contained 5 bases not matched to a gene. The CDR3 region has the DNA TGTGCCAGCAGTGACGTTAGCGGGGTATCCTACGAGCAGTACTTC. Amino acid sequence: CASSDVSGVSYEQYF.

This clone is a singleton in its sample. The rearrangement joins TRBV11-2 to TRBJ2-7; D perhaps matches TRBD1 (5 bases). Trimming removed 6 bases from V and 6 bases from J, with 12 bases in between. Germline lookup yields CDR1 SGHAT and CDR2 FQNNGV. CDR3 size: 12 residues. In DNA form, the CDR3 reads TGTGCCAGCAGTACTTTGGGGCTCGAGCAGTACTTC. Translation: CASSTLGLEQYF.

The CDR3 loop reads CASSLTGGRDGYTF. CDR3 DNA sequence: TGCGCCAGCAGCTTGACGGGGGGAAGGGATGGCTACACCTTC. The genes are TRBV5-1 and TRBJ1-2, with D possibly TRBD1 on 5 matching bases. V shed 1 base and J shed 6 bases, with 13 bases lying between them. The germline gives CDR1 SGHRS, CDR2 YFSETQ. This CDR3 has 14 residues.

The chain recombines TRBV18 with TRBJ1-2; 7 nucleotides match TRBD1. V was clipped by 2 bases and J by 4 bases; unmatched bases: 4. Germline-derived CDR1 and CDR2 are KGHSH and LQKENI. The CDR3 contains 14 residues. CDR3 residues: CASSPAQGIYGYTF. The CDR3 bases are TGTGCCAGCTCACCAGCACAGGGGATCTATGGCTACACCTTC.

This rearrangement joins TRBV5-5 to TRBJ2-1, with no clear D. Germline V gene data show CDR1 as SGHKS and CDR2 as YYEKEE (reference sequence). The length of the CDR3 is 10 residues. The germline V and J ends were trimmed by 6 bases and 8 bases, with 6 bases remaining between them. The CDR3 sequence: CASTHHEQFF. The CDR3 region has the DNA TGTGCCAGCACTCACCATGAGCAGTTCTTC. Looking up the rest from reference TRBV5-5 and TRBJ2-1 gives the full variable domain: DAGVTQSPTHLIKTRGQQVTLRCSPISGHKSVSWYQQVLGQGPQFIFQYYEKEERGRGNFPDRFSARQFPNYSSELNVNALLLGDSALYLCASTHHEQFFGPGTRLTVL.

The chain carries TRBV14 and TRBJ2-7, with 10 bases matching TRBD2. This CDR3 is 15 amino acids long. The germline V gene has CDR1 SGHDN and CDR2 FVKESK. The V and J ends lost 4 bases and 0 bases, in that order; junction bases with no gene match: 3. In DNA form, the CDR3 reads TGTGCCAGCAGCCTTAGCGGGGGGAGCTCCTACGAGCAGTACTTC. It yields the protein CASSLSGGSSYEQYF.

This sequence joins TRBV28 and TRBJ1-3, with D uncertain. V was trimmed by 6 bases and J by 0 bases, leaving 9 bases between them. There are 14 residues in the CDR3. The germline V gene encodes CDR1 MDHEN and CDR2 SYDVKM. The DNA of the CDR3 is TGTGCCAGCAGGGGAGGGCACTCTGGAAACACCATATATTTT. It encodes CASRGGHSGNTIYF.

This clone was observed a few times. The rearrangement uses TRBV5-5 and TRBJ1-6; a possible D gene is TRBD1 (6 bases). The CDR3 contains 16 residues. V was clipped by 0 bases and J by 7 bases, with 14 bases between them. Per germline, CDR1 SGHKS and CDR2 YYEKEE (reference sequence). CDR3: CASSLVPPGVNSPLHF. The CDR3 nucleotides are TGTGCCAGCAGCTTGGTACCCCCAGGGGTAAATTCACCCCTCCACTTT.

This clone was recorded a few times. The CDR3 bases are TGTGCCAGCAGTAACTTACAGGGGTGGGCCGGGGAGCTGTTTTTT. Encoded protein: CASSNLQGWAGELFF. The genes are TRBV6-5 and TRBJ2-2, with 7 bases lining up with TRBD1. This CDR3 region has 15 residues. Germline V CDR1 and CDR2: MNHEY, SVGAGI. After removal of 5 bases from V and 6 bases from J, the junction contained 9 bases not matched to a gene.

This clone is a singleton in its sample. The V call is TRBV6-5, the J call TRBJ1-2, with TRBD1 identical over 7 bases. The germline CDR1 and CDR2 sequences are MNHEY and SVGAGI. CDR3 length equals 15 residues. V lost 4 bases to trimming and J lost 5 bases; unmatched junction nucleotides: 10. The CDR3 protein is CASSFVDRTKYGYTF. The CDR3 DNA is TGTGCCAGCAGTTTCGTGGACAGGACCAAGTATGGCTACACCTTC.

The chain employs TRBV10-3 and TRBJ1-6; 7 bases fit TRBD1. The CDR3 has 14 residues. Germline CDR1 ENHRY, CDR2 SYGVKD. The junction had 4 bases not matched to a gene; V was cut back by 6 bases and J by 5 bases. DNA of the CDR3: TGTGCCATCAGGGGGGACAGTCATAATTCACCCCTCCACTTT. This gives the protein CAIRGDSHNSPLHF.

The chain carries TRBV29-1 and TRBJ1-2, with D perhaps TRBD1 (5 bases). The CDR3 covers 13 residues. Germline-derived CDR1 and CDR2 are SQVTM and ANQGSEA. V was pared by 4 bases and J by 5 bases, with 14 bases between. CDR3 amino acids: CSVGGVQSYGYTF. The CDR3 DNA sequence: TGCAGCGTTGGAGGGGTACAGAGTTATGGCTACACCTTC. Variable domain in full (rest from reference TRBV29-1 and TRBJ1-2): SAVISQKPSRDICQRGTSLTIQCQVDSQVTMMFWYRQQPGQSLTLIATANQGSEATYESGFVIDKFPISRPNLTFSTLTVSNMSPEDSSIYLCSVGGVQSYGYTFGSGTRLTVV.

CDR3 residues: CASSPEADNYGYTF. The CDR3 coding sequence is TGCGCCAGCAGCCCCGAAGCGGATAACTATGGCTACACCTTC. The gene calls are TRBV5-1 and TRBJ1-2, with no clear D. With 4 bases removed from V and 1 base from J, the gap between germline ends came to 11 bases. Germline values: CDR1 SGHRS, CDR2 YFSETQ. This CDR3 has 14 amino acids.

This clone was seen once. The chain has TRBV6-2 or TRBV6-3 and TRBJ2-6; a possible D gene is TRBD2 (5 bases). V gave up 4 bases and J gave up 1 base, with 23 bases separating them. Germline V gene sequence: CDR1 MNHEY, CDR2 SVGEGT. This CDR3 region has 20 residues. The CDR3 region has the DNA TGTGCCAGCAGTTTTCTACTCCGTTACTCGTCGGGGTCTGGGGCCAACGTCCTGACTTTC. Translation: CASSFLLRYSSGSGANVLTF.

This clone is a singleton in its sample. The rearrangement links TRBV21-1 to TRBJ1-2. TRBV21-1 is listed as a pseudogene. The CDR3 runs 13 residues. The CDR3 protein is CASSKAQAYGYTF. CDR3 nucleotides: TGTGCCAGCAGCAAAGCTCAAGCCTATGGCTACACCTTC.

The V gene is TRBV5-5, the J gene TRBJ2-2; 7 nucleotides align to TRBD1. From germline, CDR1 is SGHKS and CDR2 YYEKEE (reference sequence). With V trimmed by 5 bases and J by 4 bases, 11 bases remained unmatched. This CDR3 region has 16 residues. CDR3 nucleotides: TGTGCCAGCAGGCCGGGACAGAGACCCCTCACCGGGGAGCTGTTTTTT. It translates to CASRPGQRPLTGELFF.

CDR3 coding DNA: TGCGCCAGCAGCCCCTACAGGGGGGCTGGAAACACCATATATTTT. It encodes CASSPYRGAGNTIYF. The genes are TRBV5-1 and TRBJ1-3, with 8 positions matching TRBD1. Trimming took 4 bases from V and 2 from J; bases not matched to a gene: 5. The CDR3 is 15 amino acids. Germline loops: CDR1 SGHRS, CDR2 YFSETQ. Drawing the rest from reference TRBV5-1 and TRBJ1-3, the complete variable domain is KAGVTQTPRYLIKTRGQQVTLSCSPISGHRSVSWYQQTPGQGLQFLFEYFSETQRNKGNFPGRFSGRQFSNSRSEMNVSTLELGDSALYLCASSPYRGAGNTIYFGEGSWLTVV.

In its sample, this clone was seen once. The chain combines TRBV5-6 with TRBJ1-2; 7 bases agree with TRBD1. The CDR3 contains 16 residues. V was pared by 5 bases and J by 3 bases, with 13 bases of the junction left unmatched. CDR1 is SGHDT, CDR2 YYEEEE, per germline. The CDR3 coding sequence is TGTGCCAGCAGTACGTTCGGGGACAGATATTACTATGGCTACACCTTC. It specifies CASSTFGDRYYYGYTF.

The count of this clone is one. For the CDR3, the DNA is TGTGCCAGCAGCGAAACCCGGGGTGCTGGAAACACCATATATTTT. It specifies CASSETRGAGNTIYF. The V and J genes are TRBV3-1 (or the pseudogene TRBV3-2) and TRBJ1-3; the D is unclear. The CDR3 is made up of 15 amino acids. V was shortened by 5 bases and J by 2 bases, with 13 bases between the two germline ends. Germline assignment: CDR1 LGHDT and CDR2 YNNKEL (reference sequence).

V usage is TRBV24-1 and J usage is TRBJ1-5; 7 positions agree with TRBD1. CDR3 length equals 17 residues. Germline V lookup: CDR1 KGHDR, CDR2 SFDVKD. V gave up 4 bases and J gave up 4 bases; unmatched junction bases: 12. The CDR3 region has the DNA TGTGCCACCAGTGAGCGCGGGACAGACGTTCGGAATCAGCCCCAGCATTTT. Translated, it gives CATSERGTDVRNQPQHF.

This clone appeared a single time. The chain combines TRBV30 with TRBJ1-6; TRBD1 matches at 8 bases. The germline CDR1 and CDR2 sequences are GTSNPN and SVGIG (reference sequence). Unmatched junction bases numbered 7, after V lost 3 bases and J lost 6 bases. The CDR3 is 15 residues long. CDR3 loop: CAWRRTGFGNSPLHF. The CDR3 nucleotides read TGTGCCTGGAGAAGGACAGGGTTCGGTAATTCACCCCTCCACTTT.

This clone showed up just once. The chain is built from TRBV7-9 and TRBJ1-2; weak D call: TRBD1 (5 bases). CDR3 length equals 15 residues. Per the germline V gene, CDR1 is SEHNR and CDR2 is FQNEAQ (reference sequence). V was shortened by 5 bases and J by 5 bases, with 18 bases between the two germline ends. CDR3 residues: CASSDGGLMRYGYTF. CDR3 nucleotides: TGTGCCAGCAGCGATGGGGGTCTTATGAGGTATGGCTACACCTTC.

In DNA, the CDR3 is TGTGCCAGTAGTACAAACGAGAATTCACCCCTCCACTTT. Amino acids: CASSTNENSPLHF. The J gene is TRBJ1-6, the V gene TRBV19; D gene unclear. CDR1 is LNHDA and CDR2 is SQIVND in the germline V gene (reference sequence). The CDR3 is 13 residues long. V lost 4 bases to trimming and J lost 7 bases, with 8 bases between them.

This chain's CDR3 is CASSQDRGGSYEQYF. The CDR3 DNA is TGTGCCAGCAGCCAAGATAGGGGGGGCTCCTACGAGCAGTACTTC. The chain combines TRBV14 with TRBJ2-7; D possibly corresponds to TRBD2 (7 bases). CDR1 and CDR2 from the germline V gene are SGHDN and FVKESK. Trimming left V 0 bases short and J 0 bases short, with 9 bases between. CDR3 length: 15 residues.

CDR3 amino acids: CASSPTRQDSYEQYF. CDR3 bases: TGTGCCAGCTCACCGACGCGACAGGACTCCTACGAGCAGTACTTC. This rearrangement joins TRBV18 to TRBJ2-7; D may be TRBD1 (6 bases). CDR1 and CDR2 (germline): KGHSH, LQKENI. V was clipped by 3 bases and J by 0 bases, with 12 bases between them. The CDR3 extends over 15 amino acids. The whole variable domain, filled in from reference TRBV18 and TRBJ2-7, reads NAGVMQNPRHLVRRRGQEARLRCSPMKGHSHVYWYRQLPEEGLKFMVYLQKENIIDESGMPKERFSAEFPKEGPSILRIQQVVRGDSAAYFCASSPTRQDSYEQYFGPGTRLTVT.